The subject of this entry is one T cell receptor (beta chain). Germline lookup yields CDR1 SGHDN and CDR2 FVKESK. CDR3 length equals 14 residues. Trimming took 3 bases from V and 2 from J, leaving 11 bases between them. Template for every sorted-subset replicate PCR totaled about 0.2 ug DNA, 25,000 to 35,000 T cell genomes. TCRdb's copy holds only in-frame clones and misses some; the assay was immunoSEQ multiplex PCR. The table has about 2,200,000 clones, under 95% seen once; the top ten hold roughly 1.8%. The data were taken from a study of shared clonotypes between healthy human individuals. Cells designated naive CD8 were CD45RO-negative and were positively selected for CCR7, with terminally differentiated effector memory CD45RA+ cells excluded.

The source of this sequence is a man aged 18 to 30 in good health. Some clones in this sample may be carry-over from other donors' samples. The chain is built from TRBV14 and TRBJ2-7; D could derive from TRBD1 or TRBD2 (5 bases each). Input material: naive CD8+ T cells from PBMCs. The CDR3 reads CASSQILGAYEQYF. The CDR3 DNA follows: TGTGCCAGCAGCCAGATCCTGGGGGCCTACGAGCAGTACTTC.